The entry below gives a single T cell receptor (beta chain) sequence along with its context. Its binding antigen is unknown. Base qualities were left out, and no much larger clone turns up one base away. This record belongs to a study of beta chain features in type 1 diabetes (dated by TCRdb to the late 2010s). At the level of the whole study: Mean age, gender distribution, total cell number and subset yield did not differ between patients and healthy donors. A total of about 110,000,000 sorted cells were examined across all samples, and a strong correlation was observed between cell number per subset and RNA yield. The study compared TCRB repertoires of sorted circulating CD4+ T cell subsets between recently diagnosed type 1 diabetes patients and matched healthy donors. Naive and central memory subsets were obtained from all 30 or so donors, but regulatory and stem cell-like memory subsets were isolated from only 8 patients and roughly eight healthy donors.

Results the study describes overall, beyond this receptor: Type 1 diabetes patients showed a moderate but significant shortening of TCRB CDR3 length in all four CD4+ subsets. Because cDNA was sequenced instead of genomic DNA, highly expressing activated cells could be over-represented, though the groups showed no difference in activation or CD3 levels. At VDJ recombination sites, type 1 diabetes patients had fewer insertions and more deleted nucleotides, which implies abnormalities in thymic rearrangement. Naive, central memory and regulatory TCRB repertoires appeared more similar among patients than among healthy donors. Because small numbers of individuals were included in the HLA sub-analyses, any influence of HLA type on TCRB rearrangement was left unresolved. Shorter templates might be favored by PCR, yet because patient and control samples were amplified and corrected together, any such skew would affect both groups equally.

The entire isolated RNA was reverse transcribed using the High Capacity cDNA Reverse Transcription Kit, and thus expressed TCRB transcripts were sequenced. Deep immunoSEQ sequencing was applied to naive, central memory and regulatory T cell samples, giving an average of roughly 3.5 million total reads per sample. After sorted cells were lysed in RLT buffer, RNA was extracted with DNase-treated RNeasy Micro or Mini kits, with the choice depending on cell number. To prevent cross-contamination, every cell subset was processed on its own, while patient and healthy donor samples were processed together. Using the immunoSEQ multiplex PCR, TCRB sequences were amplified from cDNA into 87-bp fragments spanning the CDR3 region. The amplicons were sequenced using the Illumina HiSeq platform. Regarding the original processing steps: PCR bias was corrected computationally using synthetic template baselines, and reads within Hamming distance 2 were collapsed, with unmergeable singletons discarded. Reads were aligned against IMGT to assign V, D and J genes, CDR3 length and insertions or deletions at six rearrangement sites. Clonotype counts were normalized to sorted cell number within each subset before computing true diversity and Gini coefficients with the tcR R package. The overlap coefficient, calculated on TCRB nucleotide sequences, was used to measure repertoire sharing. Out-of-frame TCRB sequences from naive cells were analyzed to stand in for the pre-selection repertoire. TCRdb limited this immuneACCESS table to in-frame rearrangements with V and J called. A share of clones is missing; checked studies link under half to unresolved V genes, and the rest is unexplained. Clone size and the V and J calls come from that table; the DNA yielded D and trimming. In this sample the table shows around 250,000 clones, around 14% of which occur a single time. Approximately 0.021% of the sample goes to the ten largest clones.

A single peripheral blood draw of about 116 mL on average was collected from each donor into heparinised tubes. Naive, central memory, regulatory and stem cell-like memory CD4+ T cells were sorted on a BD FACSAria II using a panel including CD45RO, CCR7, CD25, CD127, CD95 and CD27. Purity was above 98% for every sorted population. PBMCs were separated immediately by Lymphoprep density gradient centrifugation and were stained directly, without being cultured. Samples were stained and sorted in pairs, with one healthy donor and one patient per experiment, so that batch effects were minimized. V lost 4 bases and J lost 7 bases, and the count of bases not matched to a germline gene is 4. CDR1 and CDR2 were assigned from the germline V gene as SGHRS and YFSETQ. Including the terminal cysteine and phenylalanine, the CDR3 comprises 12 residues. Of all the DNA, just the CDR3 is kept, 36 bases in frame from base 1.

The material sequenced was naive CD4+ T cells from blood. The cell subset or site label of this sample denotes: true naive CD4+ T cells. The chain employs TRBV5-1 and TRBJ2-7, and 8 junctional nucleotides match TRBD1. The clonotype comes from a young man with type 1 diabetes. The CDR3 region has the sequence CASSVDREEQYF. The DNA sequence follows: TGCGCCAGCAGCGTGGACAGGGAGGAGCAGTACTTC. The reference TRBV5-1 and TRBJ2-7 proteins fill in what lies around the CDR3, so the full variable domain reads KAGVTQTPRYLIKTRGQQVTLSCSPISGHRSVSWYQQTPGQGLQFLFEYFSETQRNKGNFPGRFSGRQFSNSRSEMNVSTLELGDSALYLCASSVDREEQYFGPGTRLTVT.